This T cell receptor beta chain was observed in a study of T cell responses to AZD1222 COVID-19 vaccine. The study's findings and limits: Elevations in Spike-specific TCR breadth and depth followed administration of two AZD1222 doses. Donors in the cohort were predominantly white British and more often female, and clonal diversity was possibly underestimated.

As concerns this clone: What it binds is unknown.

Profiling relied on immunoSEQ multiplex PCR, and the TCRdb table lists in-frame clones only, not all of them. Of 75,000 to 100,000 clones in the sample, more than 75% were seen once. The CDR3 sequence is 14 residues long. Germline CDR1 and CDR2: SQVTM and ANQGSEA. Trimming stripped 3 bases from V and 0 bases from J, with 9 bases between. This clonotype was obtained from an adult in good health. The source was peripheral blood, collected on day 0 of AZD1222 vaccination. The chain joins TRBV29-1 to TRBJ2-1; D remains unclear. The CDR3: CSVDSPSSYNEQFF. The CDR3 nucleotides are TGCAGCGTTGATTCCCCGAGCTCCTACAATGAGCAGTTCTTC.